Following are 14 T cell receptor beta chains from one sample sequenced in a study of control samples from healthy donors and cancer patients. Repertoires were generated with immunoSEQ multiplex PCR, while TCRdb's copy carries only in-frame clones and drops some. Altogether around 33,000 clones are present, roughly nine tenths being singletons, with the ten largest covering approximately 1.5%. Source material: PBMCs. The receptor source for this set is a middle-aged woman with lung cancer.

There are a few counts of this clone. The chain carries TRBV11-3 and TRBJ1-4; weak D call: TRBD1 (6 bases). V dropped 1 base and J dropped 7 bases, with 13 bases sitting between them. The CDR3 length is 15 residues. The germline gives CDR1 SGHNT, CDR2 YENEEA. The CDR3 sequence: CASSLGQQGGEKLFF. CDR3 DNA sequence: TGTGCCAGCAGCTTAGGGCAACAGGGTGGTGAAAAACTGTTTTTT.

This chain links TRBV3-1 (or the pseudogene TRBV3-2) with TRBJ2-7, with D tentatively TRBD2 (6 bases). Germline loops: CDR1 LGHDT, CDR2 YNNKEL (reference sequence). The CDR3 contains 15 residues. Trimming took 7 bases from V and 0 from J, leaving 16 bases between them. CDR3 DNA sequence: TGTGCCAGCACGTCTGGGACTCCCAGCTCCTACGAGCAGTACTTC. It yields the protein CASTSGTPSSYEQYF.

This sequence joins TRBV11-3 and TRBJ1-2; weak D call: TRBD1 (5 bases). The length of the CDR3 is 12 residues. The V gene's germline CDR1 is SGHNT and CDR2 YENEEA. V shed 1 base and J shed 11 bases, with 11 bases lying between them. The CDR3, as DNA: TGTGCCAGCAGCTTAGGGGACCTCGGGTACACCTTC. It yields the protein CASSLGDLGYTF.

The rearrangement joins TRBV5-1 to TRBJ1-1; D call uncertain. With 4 bases removed from V and 4 bases from J, the gap between germline ends came to 14 bases. CDR1 and CDR2 (germline): SGHRS, YFSETQ. The CDR3 totals 14 residues. This chain's CDR3 is CASSLSGSVTEAFF. The DNA for the CDR3 is TGCGCCAGCAGCCTCTCGGGAAGCGTCACTGAAGCTTTCTTT.

The chain recombines TRBV7-2 with TRBJ1-5, with D possibly TRBD1 on 6 matching bases. V shed 1 base and J shed 4 bases, with 14 bases lying between them. The CDR3 contains 16 residues. Germline CDR1 reads SGHTA; CDR2 reads FQGNSA. In DNA form, the CDR3 reads TGTGCCAGCAGCTTAGTCGCAGGGGTAGGGAATCAGCCCCAGCATTTT. This encodes CASSLVAGVGNQPQHF.

The chain combines TRBV10-3 with TRBJ1-1; 8 bases line up with TRBD1. V lost 3 bases and J lost 2; bases outside the gene matches: 5. The CDR3 covers 15 residues. Germline-derived CDR1 and CDR2 are ENHRY and SYGVKD. CDR3 sequence: CAISDPGQANTEAFF. CDR3 bases: TGTGCCATCAGTGACCCGGGACAGGCCAACACTGAAGCTTTCTTT.

The J gene is TRBJ2-3, the V gene TRBV18, with D perhaps matching TRBD1 (6 bases). The CDR3 sequence is 15 residues long. V lost 5 bases to trimming and J lost 0 bases, with 12 bases between them. CDR1 and CDR2 from the germline V gene are KGHSH and LQKENI. The DNA of the CDR3 is TGTGCCAGCTCAAAAGACAGGAGCAGCACAGATACGCAGTATTTT. Translating gives CASSKDRSSTDTQYF.

This chain connects TRBV3-1 (or the pseudogene TRBV3-2) to TRBJ1-3; D not certain. Germline V gene lookup returns CDR1 LGHDT and CDR2 YNNKEL (reference sequence). V dropped 1 base and J dropped 0 bases, with 7 bases sitting between them. This CDR3 is 15 amino acids long. Here the CDR3 DNA reads TGTGCCAGCAGCCAAGCCACTAACTCTGGAAACACCATATATTTT. Amino acid sequence: CASSQATNSGNTIYF.

This chain connects TRBV19 to TRBJ2-1; D gene ambiguous. Germline-derived CDR1 and CDR2 are LNHDA and SQIVND (reference sequence). The V end lost 3 bases, the J end lost 9 bases, and 12 bases lay between the germline ends. The CDR3 sequence is 13 residues long. The CDR3 DNA is TGTGCCAGTAGTATTGGGTCCCTCGGTGAGCAGTTCTTC. It codes for CASSIGSLGEQFF.

The J gene is TRBJ2-7, the V gene TRBV5-1; 8 nucleotides match TRBD2. There are 13 residues in the CDR3. V gave up 4 bases and J gave up 7 bases; unmatched junction bases: 7. Germline assignment: CDR1 SGHRS and CDR2 YFSETQ. As DNA, the CDR3 is TGCGCCAGCAGCCCGGGGACTAGGTGGGAGCAGTACTTC. It codes for CASSPGTRWEQYF.

V gene TRBV5-6 combines with J gene TRBJ2-5; D remains unclear. The length of the CDR3 is 15 residues. V shed 4 bases and J shed 5 bases, with 18 bases lying between them. Germline loops: CDR1 SGHDT, CDR2 YYEEEE. The CDR3 loop reads CASSSGGEFGETQYF. In nucleotides, the CDR3 is TGTGCCAGCAGCAGTGGTGGGGAATTCGGGGAGACCCAGTACTTC.

The V gene is TRBV5-6, the J gene TRBJ2-7; D not certain. Germline CDR1 SGHDT, CDR2 YYEEEE. This CDR3 comprises 13 residues. V lost 4 bases to trimming and J lost 1 base, with 9 bases between them. The CDR3 is CASSHDTSYEQYF. The DNA of the CDR3 is TGTGCCAGCAGCCACGACACTTCCTACGAGCAGTACTTC.

The chain employs TRBV2 and TRBJ1-1, with D perhaps matching TRBD1 (6 bases). This CDR3 spans 14 amino acids. Germline V CDR1 and CDR2: SNHLY, FYNNEI. Trimming pared 5 bases from V and 5 bases from J, leaving 15 bases between. DNA of the CDR3: TGTGCCAGCAGTCGGGACACCGGTGGAACTGAAGCTTTCTTT. Protein sequence: CASSRDTGGTEAFF.

This chain connects TRBV7-8 to TRBJ2-2; D is unclear. The CDR3 loop spans 12 amino acids. Between the trimmed V and J ends, which lost 4 bases and 5 bases, there was a span of 5 bases. In germline, CDR1 is SGHVS, CDR2 FQNEAQ. CDR3 residues: CASSSSTGELFF. The CDR3 DNA follows: TGTGCCAGCAGCTCATCTACCGGGGAGCTGTTTTTT.